This TCR beta chain was retrieved from a study of Ad26.COV2.S vaccination and SARS-CoV-2 variants. Profiled with immunoSEQ multiplex PCR; TCRdb holds only in-frame clones, not every one. The data contain about 680,000 clones, 89% of them singletons. This clone has just one count. V gave up 0 bases and J gave up 6 bases; unmatched junction bases: 7. The CDR3 length is 17 residues. Germline loops: CDR1 LNHNV, CDR2 YYDKDF (reference sequence). Indicated treatment: approximately 18 received Ad26.COV2.S at low or high dose, single or two shots; 5 received placebo; per-sample allocation not given. Following the first vaccine or placebo injection, samples were taken on day 63.

This specimen consisted of peripheral blood, obtained in a trial of Ad26.COV2.S vaccine versus placebo. The receptor was isolated from a person aged 18-60 years who received the Ad26.COV2.S COVID-19 vaccine or a placebo. J is TRBJ1-6 and V is TRBV15, with 8 nucleotides matching TRBD1. The CDR3 here is CATSRDLGDRSNSPLHF. In DNA form, the CDR3 reads TGTGCCACCAGCAGAGATTTGGGGGACAGGAGTAATTCACCCCTCCACTTT.